This TCR beta chain is from a study of T cell changes during pregnancy in multiple sclerosis. Measured with immunoSEQ multiplex PCR; TCRdb has only the in-frame clones, and not every one. Here the sample spans approximately 70,000 clones, about 90% being singletons. The CDR3 is 16 residues long. CDR1 is LNHDA, CDR2 SQIVND, per germline (reference sequence). J was trimmed by 7 bases and V by 5 bases; bases with no gene match: 12. The TCR sequence derives from a female donor in good health, enrolled as a control in a pregnancy study. This chain links TRBV19 with TRBJ1-5; 9 positions match TRBD1. Sample: peripheral blood, taken in the first trimester of pregnancy. CDR3 region: CASSSPTGGLRQPQHF. The CDR3 DNA reads as TGTGCCAGTAGTTCCCCGACAGGGGGACTCAGGCAGCCCCAGCATTTT.